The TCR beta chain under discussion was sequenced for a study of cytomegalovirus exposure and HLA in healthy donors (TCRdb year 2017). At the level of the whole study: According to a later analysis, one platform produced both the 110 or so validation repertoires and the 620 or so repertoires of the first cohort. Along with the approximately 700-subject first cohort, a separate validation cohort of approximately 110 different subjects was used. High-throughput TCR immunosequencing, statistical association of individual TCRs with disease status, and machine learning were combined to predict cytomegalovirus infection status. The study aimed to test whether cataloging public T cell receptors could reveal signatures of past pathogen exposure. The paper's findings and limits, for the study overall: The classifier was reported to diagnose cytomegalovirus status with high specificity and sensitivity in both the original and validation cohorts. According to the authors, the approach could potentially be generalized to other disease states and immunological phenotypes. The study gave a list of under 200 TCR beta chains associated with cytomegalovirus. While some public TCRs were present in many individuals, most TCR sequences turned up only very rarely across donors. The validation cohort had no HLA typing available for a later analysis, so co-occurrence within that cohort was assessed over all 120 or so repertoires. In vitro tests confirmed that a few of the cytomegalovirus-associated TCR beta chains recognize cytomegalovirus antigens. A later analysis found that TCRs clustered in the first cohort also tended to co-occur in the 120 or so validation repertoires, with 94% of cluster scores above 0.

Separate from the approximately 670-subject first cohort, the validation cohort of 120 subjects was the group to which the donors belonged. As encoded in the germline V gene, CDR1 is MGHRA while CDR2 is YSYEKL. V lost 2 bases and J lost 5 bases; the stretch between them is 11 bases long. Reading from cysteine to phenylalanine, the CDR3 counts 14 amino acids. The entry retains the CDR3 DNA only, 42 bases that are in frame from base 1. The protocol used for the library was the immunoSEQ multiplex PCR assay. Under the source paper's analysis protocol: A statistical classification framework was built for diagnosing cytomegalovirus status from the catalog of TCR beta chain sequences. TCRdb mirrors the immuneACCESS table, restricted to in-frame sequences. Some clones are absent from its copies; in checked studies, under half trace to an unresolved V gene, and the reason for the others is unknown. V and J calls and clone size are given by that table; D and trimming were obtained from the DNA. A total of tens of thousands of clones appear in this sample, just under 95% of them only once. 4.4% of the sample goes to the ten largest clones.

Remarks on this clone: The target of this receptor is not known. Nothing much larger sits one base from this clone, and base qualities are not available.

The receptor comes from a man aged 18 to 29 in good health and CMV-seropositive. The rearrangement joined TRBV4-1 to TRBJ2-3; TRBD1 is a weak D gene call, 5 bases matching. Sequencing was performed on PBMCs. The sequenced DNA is TGCGCCAGCAGCCAAAGGGGCCCCGGAGATACGCAGTATTTT. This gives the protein CASSQRGPGDTQYF.